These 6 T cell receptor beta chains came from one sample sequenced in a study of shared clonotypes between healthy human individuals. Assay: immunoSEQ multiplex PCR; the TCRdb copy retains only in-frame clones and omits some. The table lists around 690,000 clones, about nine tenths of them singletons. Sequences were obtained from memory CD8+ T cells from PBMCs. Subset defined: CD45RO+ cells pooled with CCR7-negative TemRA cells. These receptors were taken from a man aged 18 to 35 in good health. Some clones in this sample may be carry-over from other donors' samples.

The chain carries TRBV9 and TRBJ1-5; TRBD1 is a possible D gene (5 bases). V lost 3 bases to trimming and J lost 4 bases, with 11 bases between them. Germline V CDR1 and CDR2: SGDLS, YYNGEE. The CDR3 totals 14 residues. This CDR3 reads CASSGGGGNQPQHF. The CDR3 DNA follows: TGTGCCAGCAGCGGTGGTGGGGGGAATCAGCCCCAGCATTTT.

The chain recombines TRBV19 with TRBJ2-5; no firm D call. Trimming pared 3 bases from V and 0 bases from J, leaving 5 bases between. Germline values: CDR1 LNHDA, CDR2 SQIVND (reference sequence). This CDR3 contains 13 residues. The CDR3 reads CASSIVDQETQYF. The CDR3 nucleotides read TGTGCCAGTAGTATTGTCGACCAAGAGACCCAGTACTTC.

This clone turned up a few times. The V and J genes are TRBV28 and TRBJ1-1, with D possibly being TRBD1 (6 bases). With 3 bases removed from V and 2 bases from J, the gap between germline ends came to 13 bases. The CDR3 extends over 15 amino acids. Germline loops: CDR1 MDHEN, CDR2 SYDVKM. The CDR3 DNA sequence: TGTGCCAGCAGTTTGGTGCGGGGGCGAAACACTGAAGCTTTCTTT. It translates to CASSLVRGRNTEAFF.

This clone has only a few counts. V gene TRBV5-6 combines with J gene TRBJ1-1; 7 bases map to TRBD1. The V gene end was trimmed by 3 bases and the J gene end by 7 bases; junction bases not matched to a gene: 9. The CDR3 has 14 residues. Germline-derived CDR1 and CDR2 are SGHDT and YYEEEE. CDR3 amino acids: CASSWDRSPREAFF. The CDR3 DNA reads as TGTGCCAGCAGCTGGGACAGATCCCCCCGTGAAGCTTTCTTT.

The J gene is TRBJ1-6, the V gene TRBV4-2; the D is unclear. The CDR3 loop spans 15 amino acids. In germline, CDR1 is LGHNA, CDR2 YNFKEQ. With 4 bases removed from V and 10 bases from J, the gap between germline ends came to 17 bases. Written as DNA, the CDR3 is TGTGCCAGCAGCCTCTGGAGGGAGGGTGGGTCACCCCTCCACTTT. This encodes CASSLWREGGSPLHF.

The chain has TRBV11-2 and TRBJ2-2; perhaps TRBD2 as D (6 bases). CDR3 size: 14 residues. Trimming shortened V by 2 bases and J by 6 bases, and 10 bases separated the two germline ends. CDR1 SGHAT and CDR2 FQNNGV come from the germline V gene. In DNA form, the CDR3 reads TGTGCCAGCAGCTTAAGTGGGAGGCCCGGGGAGCTGTTTTTT. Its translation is CASSLSGRPGELFF.